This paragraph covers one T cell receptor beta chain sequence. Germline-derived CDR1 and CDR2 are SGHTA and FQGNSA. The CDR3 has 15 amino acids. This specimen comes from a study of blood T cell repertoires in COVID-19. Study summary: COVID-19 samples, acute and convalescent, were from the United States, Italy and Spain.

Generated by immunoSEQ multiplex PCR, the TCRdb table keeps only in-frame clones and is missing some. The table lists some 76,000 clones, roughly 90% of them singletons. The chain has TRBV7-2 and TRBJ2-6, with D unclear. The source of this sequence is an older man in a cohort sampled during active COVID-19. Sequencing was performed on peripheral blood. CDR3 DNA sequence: TGTTCCTCCTTATGGGCCTCCTCTGGGGCCAACGTCCTGACTTTC. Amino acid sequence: CSSLWASSGANVLTF.